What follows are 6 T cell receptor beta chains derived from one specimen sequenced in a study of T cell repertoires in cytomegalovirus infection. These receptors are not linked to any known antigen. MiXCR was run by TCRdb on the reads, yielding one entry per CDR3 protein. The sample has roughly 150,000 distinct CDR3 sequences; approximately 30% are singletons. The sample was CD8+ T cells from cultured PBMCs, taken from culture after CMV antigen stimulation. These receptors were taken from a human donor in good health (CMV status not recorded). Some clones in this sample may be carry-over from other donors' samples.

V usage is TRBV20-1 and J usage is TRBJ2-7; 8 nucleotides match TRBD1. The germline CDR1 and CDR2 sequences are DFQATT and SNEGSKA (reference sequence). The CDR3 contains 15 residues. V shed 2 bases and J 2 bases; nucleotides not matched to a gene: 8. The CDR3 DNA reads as TGCAGTGCTAGATCGCAGGGGGCATCTCCCTACGAGCAGTACTTC. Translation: CSARSQGASPYEQYF.

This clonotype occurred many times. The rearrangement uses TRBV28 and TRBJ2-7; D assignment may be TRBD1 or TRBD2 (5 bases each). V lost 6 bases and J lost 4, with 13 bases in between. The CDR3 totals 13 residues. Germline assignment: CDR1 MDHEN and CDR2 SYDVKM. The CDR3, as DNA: TGTGCCAGCAGCGAGGGACGGAGATACGAGCAGTACTTC. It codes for CASSEGRRYEQYF.

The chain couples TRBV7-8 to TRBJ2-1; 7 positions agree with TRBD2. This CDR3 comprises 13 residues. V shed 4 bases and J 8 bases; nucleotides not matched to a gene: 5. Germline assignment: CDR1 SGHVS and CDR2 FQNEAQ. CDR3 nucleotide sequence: TGTGCCAGCAGCTCCAGGACTAGTTATGAGCAGTTCTTC. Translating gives CASSSRTSYEQFF.

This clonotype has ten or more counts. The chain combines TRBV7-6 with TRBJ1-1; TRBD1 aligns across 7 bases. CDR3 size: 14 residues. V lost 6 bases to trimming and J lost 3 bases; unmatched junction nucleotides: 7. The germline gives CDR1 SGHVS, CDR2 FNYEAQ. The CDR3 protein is CASRPRGYDTEAFF. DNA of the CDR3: TGTGCCAGCAGACCCAGGGGGTATGACACTGAAGCTTTCTTT. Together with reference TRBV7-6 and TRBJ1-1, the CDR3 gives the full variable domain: GAGVSQSPRYKVTKRGQDVALRCDPISGHVSLYWYRQALGQGPEFLTYFNYEAQQDKSGLPNDRFSAERPEGSISTLTIQRTEQRDSAMYRCASRPRGYDTEAFFGQGTRLTVV.

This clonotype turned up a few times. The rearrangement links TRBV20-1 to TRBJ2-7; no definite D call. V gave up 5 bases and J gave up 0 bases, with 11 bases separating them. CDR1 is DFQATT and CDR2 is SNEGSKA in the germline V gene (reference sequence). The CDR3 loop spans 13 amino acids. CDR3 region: CSALTRSSYEQYF. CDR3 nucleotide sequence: TGCAGTGCTTTAACGCGGAGCTCCTACGAGCAGTACTTC.

As DNA, the CDR3 is TGTGCCAGCAGCTCCGAGGAGAAAAACATTCAGTACTTC. Amino acids: CASSSEEKNIQYF. This rearrangement joins TRBV7-9 to TRBJ2-4, with D hard to call. Germline V gene sequence: CDR1 SEHNR, CDR2 FQNEAQ (reference sequence). The CDR3 spans 13 residues. Trimming took off 4 bases at V and 4 bases at J, with 8 bases between the two ends.